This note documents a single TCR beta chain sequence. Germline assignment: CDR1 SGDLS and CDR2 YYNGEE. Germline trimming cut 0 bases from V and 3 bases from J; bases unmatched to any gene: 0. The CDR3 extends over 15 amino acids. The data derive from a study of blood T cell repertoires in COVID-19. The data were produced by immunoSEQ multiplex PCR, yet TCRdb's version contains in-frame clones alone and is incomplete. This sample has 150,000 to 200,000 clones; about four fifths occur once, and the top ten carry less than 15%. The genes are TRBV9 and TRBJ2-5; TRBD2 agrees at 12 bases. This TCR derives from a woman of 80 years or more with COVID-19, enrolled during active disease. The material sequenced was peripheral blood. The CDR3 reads CASSVGTSGEETQYF. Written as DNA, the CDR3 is TGTGCCAGCAGCGTAGGGACTAGCGGGGAAGAGACCCAGTACTTC.